This T cell receptor beta chain stems from a study of blood T cells in healthy people across ages. Per the germline V gene, CDR1 is MNHEY and CDR2 is SMNVEV (reference sequence). The CDR3 spans 14 residues. Trimming removed 5 bases at V and 4 bases at J, with 14 bases between. Next came a second PCR, run for about 6 to 11 cycles, which used a sample-barcoded 5' primer along with a J-beta primer mix. In TCRdb, the 5' RACE reads were re-called with MiXCR into one record per CDR3 protein. The table shows roughly 730,000 distinct CDR3 sequences, with roughly three fifths occurring only once. Sequences were obtained from blood. The chain joins TRBV27 to TRBJ1-2, with D uncertain. The clonotype was recovered from a man aged 40-55 years in good health. The CDR3 protein is CASSPKDGSYGYTF. The CDR3 coding sequence is TGTGCCAGCAGTCCGAAGGACGGATCCTATGGCTACACCTTC.